Sequencing of this T cell receptor beta chain was carried out in a study of blood T cell repertoires in COVID-19. Study-wide context: Some COVID-19 samples were acute and others convalescent; all came from the United States, Italy and Spain. T cells, B-cell-depleted T cells, or PBMCs supplied cDNA or gDNA.

Under the authors' procedure: Estimation of nucleated cell counts was performed using reference gene primer amplification. TCRdb's copy holds only in-frame clones and misses some; the assay was immunoSEQ multiplex PCR. Clone size and the V and J calls come from that table; the DNA yielded D and trimming. The repertoire holds 210,000 or so clones, with 90% to 95% as singletons. This CDR3 is 13 amino acids long. Between the trimmed V and J ends, which lost 5 bases and 7 bases, there was a span of 12 bases. Germline V gene lookup returns CDR1 MDHEN and CDR2 SYDVKM. V usage is TRBV28 and J usage is TRBJ2-4; D perhaps matches TRBD1 (6 bases). This receptor was taken from a man aged 30 to 45 with acute or convalescent COVID-19. The sequenced material came from peripheral blood. CDR3 protein: CASSPQGLNIQYF. The DNA for the CDR3 is TGTGCCAGCAGTCCCCAGGGGTTGAACATTCAGTACTTC.